The rows below give T cell receptor beta chains drawn from one sample of a study of cytomegalovirus exposure and HLA in healthy donors. Sequenced by immunoSEQ multiplex PCR; TCRdb stores in-frame clones only, minus some. The data hold 150,000 to 200,000 clones, with about four fifths observed a single time. Sample: PBMCs. The receptors come from a woman in her 30s in good health and CMV-seropositive. The CDR3 runs from the conserved cysteine through the conserved F or W. A D gene is named only where the DNA matches it firmly. Some rows have no size entry. The others give once, few or many, or a class for an expanded clone.

j_call: TRBJ1-1; d_call: .; clone_size: .; v_call: TRBV5-1; cdr3_nt: TGCGCCAGCAGCATGACAGTCAAGACTGAGGCTTTCTTT; cdr3_aa: CASSMTVKTEAFF
j_call: TRBJ1-1; d_call: .; clone_size: .; v_call: TRBV7-2; cdr3_nt: TGTGCCAGCAGCTTAGAGGGAGGATTGAACACTGAAGCTTTCTTT; cdr3_aa: CASSLEGGLNTEAFF
j_call: TRBJ2-5; d_call: TRBD2; clone_size: .; v_call: TRBV19; cdr3_nt: TGTGCCAGTAGTACCCTAGCGGGGGGGCCTGTGGAGACCCAGTACTTC; cdr3_aa: CASSTLAGGPVETQYF
j_call: TRBJ1-1; d_call: .; clone_size: .; v_call: TRBV7-2; cdr3_nt: TGTGCCAGCAGCTTCCAGGGCACTGAAGCTTTCTTT; cdr3_aa: CASSFQGTEAFF
j_call: TRBJ1-1; d_call: .; clone_size: .; v_call: TRBV19; cdr3_nt: TGTGCCAGTAGTTCCCGGACACGGAACACTGAAGCTTTCTTT; cdr3_aa: CASSSRTRNTEAFF
j_call: TRBJ1-2; d_call: .; clone_size: .; v_call: TRBV28; cdr3_nt: TGTGCCAGCACCCGCGGGAGACAGGCCTTGTATGGCTACACCTTC; cdr3_aa: CASTRGRQALYGYTF
j_call: TRBJ2-1; d_call: .; clone_size: .; v_call: TRBV6-6; cdr3_nt: TGTGCCAGCAGTTACGCGAATGAGCAGTTCTTC; cdr3_aa: CASSYANEQFF
j_call: TRBJ2-7; d_call: TRBD2; clone_size: once; v_call: TRBV6-1; cdr3_nt: TGTGCCAGCAGTGAAGGGTTAACTAGCGGCTACGAGCAGTACTTC; cdr3_aa: CASSEGLTSGYEQYF
j_call: TRBJ1-2; d_call: .; clone_size: .; v_call: TRBV28; cdr3_nt: TGTGCCAGCAGCACCGGGACTCTCGATGGCTACACCTTC; cdr3_aa: CASSTGTLDGYTF
j_call: TRBJ2-1; d_call: TRBD2; clone_size: .; v_call: TRBV27; cdr3_nt: TGTGCCAGCAGTTTTGGGACTAGCGGGCACAATGAGCAGTTCTTC; cdr3_aa: CASSFGTSGHNEQFF
j_call: TRBJ1-2; d_call: TRBD1; clone_size: .; v_call: TRBV28; cdr3_nt: TGTGCCAGCAGTTCGGGACAGCTCTCAATACCTAACTATGGCTACACCTTC; cdr3_aa: CASSSGQLSIPNYGYTF
j_call: TRBJ1-4; d_call: .; clone_size: once; v_call: TRBV5-1; cdr3_nt: TGCGCCAGCACCGCACATGCTAATGAAAAACTGTTTTTT; cdr3_aa: CASTAHANEKLFF
j_call: TRBJ2-1; d_call: .; clone_size: once; v_call: TRBV6-6; cdr3_nt: TGTGCCAGCAGATACCTCGGAGGCTCCTACAATGAGCAGTTCTTC; cdr3_aa: CASRYLGGSYNEQFF
j_call: TRBJ2-7; d_call: TRBD2; clone_size: few; v_call: TRBV6-6; cdr3_nt: TGTGCCAGCAGCACGTCTGCCGGGAGGGCGGGCGAGCAGTACTTC; cdr3_aa: CASSTSAGRAGEQYF
j_call: TRBJ1-3; d_call: .; clone_size: .; v_call: TRBV7-9; cdr3_nt: TGTGCCAGCAGGGAGGCCTCTGGAAACACCATATATTTT; cdr3_aa: CASREASGNTIYF
j_call: TRBJ2-5; d_call: .; clone_size: .; v_call: TRBV7-9; cdr3_nt: TGTGCCAGCAGCTTTTTATTTCTACCGACTGAAGAATGGGAGACCCAGTACTTC; cdr3_aa: CASSFLFLPTEEWETQYF
j_call: TRBJ2-7; d_call: .; clone_size: .; v_call: TRBV15; cdr3_nt: TGTGCCACCAGCGAGTCACGGGGGTACTACGAGCAGTACTTC; cdr3_aa: CATSESRGYYEQYF
j_call: TRBJ2-3; d_call: .; clone_size: .; v_call: TRBV6-1; cdr3_nt: TGTGCCAGCAGTCACGCTGCGACAGATACGCAGTATTTT; cdr3_aa: CASSHAATDTQYF
j_call: TRBJ1-2; d_call: .; clone_size: .; v_call: TRBV19; cdr3_nt: TGTGCCAGTAGTCTGGGCTCCACTCTTTTCTATGGCTACACCTTC; cdr3_aa: CASSLGSTLFYGYTF
j_call: TRBJ2-2; d_call: .; clone_size: .; v_call: TRBV6-6; cdr3_nt: TGTGCCAGCATCGGAGCATACGGGGAGCTGTTTTTT; cdr3_aa: CASIGAYGELFF
j_call: TRBJ2-5; d_call: .; clone_size: .; v_call: TRBV27; cdr3_nt: TGTGCCAGCAAGGGGGGGGAGACCCAGTACTTC; cdr3_aa: CASKGGETQYF
j_call: TRBJ2-3; d_call: .; clone_size: .; v_call: TRBV5-6; cdr3_nt: TGTGCCAGCAGCTTGAATATGGCGGTTCGGGATACGCAGTATTTT; cdr3_aa: CASSLNMAVRDTQYF
j_call: TRBJ2-6; d_call: TRBD2; clone_size: .; v_call: TRBV4-3; cdr3_nt: TGCGCCAGCAGAAAAGCGGGAGGGGCCAACGTCCTGACTTTC; cdr3_aa: CASRKAGGANVLTF
j_call: TRBJ1-2; d_call: .; clone_size: few; v_call: TRBV28; cdr3_nt: TGTGCCAGCAGTTTAGTGCGGGACTCTAGCTACACCTTC; cdr3_aa: CASSLVRDSSYTF
j_call: TRBJ2-3; d_call: TRBD1; clone_size: few; v_call: TRBV4-2; cdr3_nt: TGTGCCAGCAGCCGGAGGACAGGGCTTCCAGATACGCAGTATTTT; cdr3_aa: CASSRRTGLPDTQYF
j_call: TRBJ1-2; d_call: TRBD1; clone_size: .; v_call: TRBV28; cdr3_nt: TGTGCCAGCAGGGTGACAGGGGCCCCCTATGGCTACACCTTC; cdr3_aa: CASRVTGAPYGYTF
j_call: TRBJ2-1; d_call: TRBD1; clone_size: .; v_call: TRBV7-2; cdr3_nt: TGTGCCAGCAGCTTAGCTATTGGGACAGGGACCTATGAGCAGTTCTTC; cdr3_aa: CASSLAIGTGTYEQFF
j_call: TRBJ1-6; d_call: .; clone_size: .; v_call: TRBV6-4; cdr3_nt: TGTGCCAGCAGTGATTCAGGGCTTTGGTCACCCCTCCACTTT; cdr3_aa: CASSDSGLWSPLHF
j_call: TRBJ1-2; d_call: .; clone_size: few; v_call: TRBV9; cdr3_nt: TGTGCCAGCTCGGGGAACTATGGCTACACCTTC; cdr3_aa: CASSGNYGYTF
j_call: TRBJ1-6; d_call: TRBD1; clone_size: .; v_call: TRBV19; cdr3_nt: TGTGCCAGTGTGGGAACAGGGGCCCTCGTTGATTCCCTCCACTTT; cdr3_aa: CASVGTGALVDSLHF
j_call: TRBJ2-2; d_call: .; clone_size: .; v_call: TRBV13; cdr3_nt: TGTGCCAGCAGCTTAAAAGGGGGAAGGGGTCACGCGAACACCGGGGAGCTGTTTTTT; cdr3_aa: CASSLKGGRGHANTGELFF
j_call: TRBJ2-1; d_call: TRBD2; clone_size: .; v_call: TRBV6-6; cdr3_nt: TGTGCCAGCAGTTACTCGCGGCGGGAGGGAGGTAATGAGCAGTTCTTC; cdr3_aa: CASSYSRREGGNEQFF
j_call: TRBJ1-4; d_call: TRBD1; clone_size: once; v_call: TRBV7-8; cdr3_nt: TGTGCCAGCAGCCCGGGACAGGGGGCCTGGAAACTGTTTTTT; cdr3_aa: CASSPGQGAWKLFF
j_call: TRBJ2-2; d_call: TRBD2; clone_size: .; v_call: TRBV5-4; cdr3_nt: TGTGCCAGCAGCTTAGGGACTAGCGTGACGAACACCGGGGAGCTGTTTTTT; cdr3_aa: CASSLGTSVTNTGELFF
j_call: TRBJ2-1; d_call: TRBD2; clone_size: few; v_call: TRBV9; cdr3_nt: TGTGCCAGCAGCGAGTACGGGGGGGCCTACAATGAGCAGTTCTTC; cdr3_aa: CASSEYGGAYNEQFF
j_call: TRBJ2-7; d_call: .; clone_size: .; v_call: TRBV6-1; cdr3_nt: TGTGCCAGCAACAACGACGGAGGGCCCTACTACGAGCAGTACTTC; cdr3_aa: CASNNDGGPYYEQYF
j_call: TRBJ2-5; d_call: .; clone_size: .; v_call: TRBV27; cdr3_nt: TGTGCCAGCAGCCCCGTGGGGCGTCGGCAAGAGACCCAGTACTTC; cdr3_aa: CASSPVGRRQETQYF
j_call: TRBJ2-2; d_call: .; clone_size: .; v_call: TRBV20-1; cdr3_nt: TGCAGTGCTACGCGTACCGGGGAGCTGTTTTTT; cdr3_aa: CSATRTGELFF
j_call: TRBJ2-2; d_call: TRBD1; clone_size: .; v_call: TRBV5-1; cdr3_nt: TGCGCCAGCAGCGCTGGGACAGGGGAGACCGGGGAGCTGTTTTTT; cdr3_aa: CASSAGTGETGELFF